These T cell receptor beta chains were read from a single sample in a study of OX40 agonist ivuxolimab in advanced cancers. Only in-frame clones appear in the TCRdb table, and some are missing; sequencing was by immunoSEQ multiplex PCR. Altogether 40,000 to 55,000 clones are present, roughly 90% being singletons, with the ten largest covering about a sixth. The sequences come from CD4+ or CD8+ T cells sorted from blood, collected in a trial of the OX40 agonist ivuxolimab. All receptors derive from an adult with an advanced solid tumor such as melanoma, head and neck, liver or kidney cancer. Both conserved end residues are part of each CDR3. A D gene is named only where the DNA matches it firmly. Only part of the rows carry a size: once, few, many, or a class if the clone is expanded.

abundance: -; j_gene: TRBJ2-7; len: 17; d_gene: -; v_gene: TRBV5-6; CDR3nt: TGTGCCAGCAGCTCTCAACGGGCAGGGGCCGTACCCTACGAGCAGTACTTC; CDR3aa: CASSSQRAGAVPYEQYF
abundance: -; j_gene: TRBJ2-5; len: 15; d_gene: -; v_gene: TRBV5-4; CDR3nt: TGTGCCAGCAGCGTTCTGTCGGCCCCTCAAGAGACCCAGTACTTC; CDR3aa: CASSVLSAPQETQYF
abundance: -; j_gene: TRBJ2-3; len: 12; d_gene: TRBD1; v_gene: TRBV12-5; CDR3nt: TGTGCTAGTGGTTTGGCGGACAGGCGAGTGTATTTT; CDR3aa: CASGLADRRVYF
abundance: few; j_gene: TRBJ1-1; len: 11; d_gene: -; v_gene: TRBV19; CDR3nt: TGTGCCAGTATCGCGAACACTGAAGCTTTCTTT; CDR3aa: CASIANTEAFF
abundance: -; j_gene: TRBJ2-3; len: 16; d_gene: TRBD1; v_gene: TRBV9; CDR3nt: TGTGCCAGCAGCCCAAGGGGACAGTACGTTAGGGATACGCAGTATTTT; CDR3aa: CASSPRGQYVRDTQYF
abundance: -; j_gene: TRBJ1-5; len: 14; d_gene: -; v_gene: TRBV27; CDR3nt: TGTGCCAGCAGTTTGTGGGGGAGCAATCAGCCCCAGCATTTT; CDR3aa: CASSLWGSNQPQHF
abundance: -; j_gene: TRBJ2-7; len: 13; d_gene: -; v_gene: TRBV13; CDR3nt: TGTGCCAGCAGCCAGAGGGCCGTCCACGAGCAGTACTTC; CDR3aa: CASSQRAVHEQYF
abundance: medium-sized; j_gene: TRBJ2-1; len: 15; d_gene: TRBD2; v_gene: TRBV5-1; CDR3nt: TGCGCCAGCAGCTTGGAGGGACTAGATCTCGATGAGCAGTTCTTC; CDR3aa: CASSLEGLDLDEQFF
abundance: once; j_gene: TRBJ1-1; len: 12; d_gene: -; v_gene: TRBV7-9; CDR3nt: TGTGCCAGCAGCTTAGCTGGCCCTGAAGCTTTCTTT; CDR3aa: CASSLAGPEAFF
abundance: once; j_gene: TRBJ1-1; len: 14; d_gene: -; v_gene: TRBV7-9; CDR3nt: TGTGCCAGCAGCCGAGGGGCAGGGAACACTGAAGCTTTCTTT; CDR3aa: CASSRGAGNTEAFF
abundance: -; j_gene: TRBJ1-4; len: 14; d_gene: -; v_gene: TRBV6-5; CDR3nt: TGTGCCAGCAGTTACCGGGGGCGCGGGGAAAAACTGTTTTTT; CDR3aa: CASSYRGRGEKLFF
abundance: -; j_gene: TRBJ2-7; len: 14; d_gene: -; v_gene: TRBV4-2; CDR3nt: TGTGCCAGCAGTGAAATGAACAGATACTACGAGCAGTACTTC; CDR3aa: CASSEMNRYYEQYF
abundance: once; j_gene: TRBJ1-3; len: 14; d_gene: -; v_gene: TRBV4-1; CDR3nt: TGCGCCAGCAGCCAAGGGGGCGCGCGAAACACCATATATTTT; CDR3aa: CASSQGGARNTIYF
abundance: -; j_gene: TRBJ1-2; len: 14; d_gene: -; v_gene: TRBV29-1; CDR3nt: TGCAGCGTTGTCCGGAGGGATCGACACTATGGCTACACCTTC; CDR3aa: CSVVRRDRHYGYTF
abundance: -; j_gene: TRBJ1-3; len: 18; d_gene: -; v_gene: TRBV7-9; CDR3nt: TGTGCCCTAGGGTACCTGATGTCCTCTGATCCTCTTCTGAACACCATATATTTT; CDR3aa: CALGYLMSSDPLLNTIYF
abundance: -; j_gene: TRBJ2-3; len: 11; d_gene: -; v_gene: TRBV5-1; CDR3nt: TGCGCCAGCACCCACACAGATACGCAGTATTTT; CDR3aa: CASTHTDTQYF
abundance: -; j_gene: TRBJ2-7; len: 17; d_gene: -; v_gene: TRBV19; CDR3nt: TGTGCCAGGGCCCGGGGCTCCCCCCACGGGGCGACCTACGAGCAGTACTTC; CDR3aa: CARARGSPHGATYEQYF
abundance: -; j_gene: TRBJ1-1; len: 15; d_gene: TRBD1; v_gene: TRBV14; CDR3nt: TGTGCCAGCAGCCAAGAAAGGGGGCGAGATACTGAAGCTTTCTTT; CDR3aa: CASSQERGRDTEAFF
abundance: -; j_gene: TRBJ1-2; len: 19; d_gene: TRBD1; v_gene: TRBV2; CDR3nt: TGTGCCAGCAGTGAAGGGGTGGGGACAGGGCCCGGTCGAGACTATGGCTACACCTTC; CDR3aa: CASSEGVGTGPGRDYGYTF
abundance: -; j_gene: TRBJ2-7; len: 17; d_gene: -; v_gene: TRBV14; CDR3nt: TGTGCCAGCAGCCAGACCCACGGGCGTCAACCCTCCTACGAGCAGTACTTC; CDR3aa: CASSQTHGRQPSYEQYF
abundance: -; j_gene: TRBJ2-3; len: 16; d_gene: TRBD2; v_gene: TRBV19; CDR3nt: TGTGCCAGTAGTATCCGACTAGCGGGGGCCACAGATACGCAGTATTTT; CDR3aa: CASSIRLAGATDTQYF
abundance: -; j_gene: TRBJ1-1; len: 16; d_gene: -; v_gene: TRBV9; CDR3nt: TGTGCCAGCAGCCCCCGGAGGAACAATTTGAACACTGAAGCTTTCTTT; CDR3aa: CASSPRRNNLNTEAFF
abundance: few; j_gene: TRBJ2-1; len: 14; d_gene: -; v_gene: TRBV27; CDR3nt: TGTGCCAGCAGACTAACCAGGACTGTCAATGAGCAGTTCTTC; CDR3aa: CASRLTRTVNEQFF
abundance: -; j_gene: TRBJ1-3; len: 15; d_gene: -; v_gene: TRBV7-9; CDR3nt: TGTGCCAGCAGCGTGGAGGCTGACTCTGGAAACACCATATATTTT; CDR3aa: CASSVEADSGNTIYF
abundance: -; j_gene: TRBJ1-1; len: 14; d_gene: TRBD1; v_gene: TRBV10-3; CDR3nt: TGTGCCATCAAAAAGCAGGGGGCAGGAACTGAAGCTTTCTTT; CDR3aa: CAIKKQGAGTEAFF
abundance: -; j_gene: TRBJ2-7; len: 15; d_gene: -; v_gene: TRBV4-2; CDR3nt: TGTGCCAGCAGCCAAGCGGGGGACTGGGCCTACGAGCAGTACTTC; CDR3aa: CASSQAGDWAYEQYF
abundance: -; j_gene: TRBJ2-1; len: 16; d_gene: TRBD2; v_gene: TRBV5-5; CDR3nt: TGTGCCAGCAGCTACCCACTAGCGGGGGGGCGGGATGAGCAGTTCTTC; CDR3aa: CASSYPLAGGRDEQFF
abundance: -; j_gene: TRBJ1-5; len: 15; d_gene: TRBD1; v_gene: TRBV19; CDR3nt: TGTGCCAGTAGTTTCGGACAGGGGGCGGAGTTGGCCCAGCATTTT; CDR3aa: CASSFGQGAELAQHF
abundance: -; j_gene: TRBJ2-7; len: 13; d_gene: -; v_gene: TRBV29-1; CDR3nt: TGCAGCGTTCTGCCGGGACCACCCTACGAGCAGTACTTC; CDR3aa: CSVLPGPPYEQYF
abundance: -; j_gene: TRBJ2-7; len: 16; d_gene: TRBD2; v_gene: TRBV11-2; CDR3nt: TGTGCCAGCAGCCAAAACCTAGCGGTTCACTCCTACGAGCAGTACTTC; CDR3aa: CASSQNLAVHSYEQYF
abundance: -; j_gene: TRBJ1-2; len: 15; d_gene: -; v_gene: TRBV6-1; CDR3nt: TGTGCCAGCAGTGACCCCCGAGTGTCCCTCTATGGCTACACCTTC; CDR3aa: CASSDPRVSLYGYTF
abundance: -; j_gene: TRBJ2-7; len: 11; d_gene: -; v_gene: TRBV27; CDR3nt: TGTGCCACCGCCAAGGGGTGGGAGCAGTACTTC; CDR3aa: CATAKGWEQYF
abundance: -; j_gene: TRBJ2-3; len: 16; d_gene: -; v_gene: TRBV5-5; CDR3nt: TGTGCCAGCAGCTTGGAAGGCGGGGGCTCCCACGATACGCAGTATTTT; CDR3aa: CASSLEGGGSHDTQYF
abundance: -; j_gene: TRBJ2-7; len: 13; d_gene: TRBD2; v_gene: TRBV6-5; CDR3nt: TGTGCCAGCAGTCCGGGACTAGTGAACGAGCAGTACTTC; CDR3aa: CASSPGLVNEQYF
abundance: once; j_gene: TRBJ2-1; len: 17; d_gene: -; v_gene: TRBV29-1; CDR3nt: TGCAGCGTTGAAGGGGTTATATCTAGCGACCTCTACAATGAGCAGTTCTTC; CDR3aa: CSVEGVISSDLYNEQFF
abundance: -; j_gene: TRBJ1-2; len: 16; d_gene: -; v_gene: TRBV6-6; CDR3nt: TGTGCCAGCAGTTACTCGCGTGTCGGGACTAACTATGGCTACACCTTC; CDR3aa: CASSYSRVGTNYGYTF
abundance: -; j_gene: TRBJ1-2; len: 13; d_gene: -; v_gene: TRBV9; CDR3nt: TGTGCCAGCAGCGTAGCAGGGGCCTATGGCTACACCTTC; CDR3aa: CASSVAGAYGYTF
abundance: -; j_gene: TRBJ1-2; len: 17; d_gene: TRBD1; v_gene: TRBV27; CDR3nt: TGTGCCAGCAGTTTCTCCGGGACAGGGGGAATCAGAAATGGCTACACCTTC; CDR3aa: CASSFSGTGGIRNGYTF
abundance: once; j_gene: TRBJ2-3; len: 14; d_gene: TRBD1; v_gene: TRBV27; CDR3nt: TGTGCCAGCAGCTCAGTCGTGGGACAGGGTGGGCAGTATTTT; CDR3aa: CASSSVVGQGGQYF
abundance: -; j_gene: TRBJ2-7; len: 13; d_gene: -; v_gene: TRBV7-8; CDR3nt: TGTGCCAGCAGCCCCGAACTAAACTACGAGCAGTACTTC; CDR3aa: CASSPELNYEQYF
abundance: -; j_gene: TRBJ2-2; len: 13; d_gene: -; v_gene: TRBV4-1; CDR3nt: TGCGCCAGCAGCCAACTGACCGCCGGGGAGCTGTTTTTT; CDR3aa: CASSQLTAGELFF
abundance: -; j_gene: TRBJ1-3; len: 16; d_gene: -; v_gene: TRBV9; CDR3nt: TGTGCCAGCAGCAACCCTGCAGGGACCTCTGGAAACACCATATATTTT; CDR3aa: CASSNPAGTSGNTIYF
abundance: -; j_gene: TRBJ1-5; len: 13; d_gene: -; v_gene: TRBV29-1; CDR3nt: TGCAGCGTTGAATCGGGGGGCAATCAGCCCCAGCATTTT; CDR3aa: CSVESGGNQPQHF
abundance: -; j_gene: TRBJ2-3; len: 11; d_gene: -; v_gene: TRBV2; CDR3nt: TGTGCCAGCAGAGGGGGAGATACGCAGTATTTT; CDR3aa: CASRGGDTQYF
abundance: -; j_gene: TRBJ2-1; len: 15; d_gene: -; v_gene: TRBV11-2; CDR3nt: TGTGCCAGCAGCCCCGACAGTGGCCCCTACAATGAGCAGTTCTTC; CDR3aa: CASSPDSGPYNEQFF
abundance: -; j_gene: TRBJ1-1; len: 12; d_gene: -; v_gene: TRBV9; CDR3nt: TGTGCCAGCAGAGCCGCGGGCACTGAAGCTTTCTTT; CDR3aa: CASRAAGTEAFF
abundance: -; j_gene: TRBJ1-1; len: 14; d_gene: -; v_gene: TRBV27; CDR3nt: TGTGCCAGCAGTTTAAGGGGCGGGGGCACTGAAGCTTTCTTT; CDR3aa: CASSLRGGGTEAFF
abundance: -; j_gene: TRBJ2-7; len: 16; d_gene: -; v_gene: TRBV7-9; CDR3nt: TGTGCCAGCAGCTTATTCGAGAGTCTCAGCTCCTACGAGCAGTACTTC; CDR3aa: CASSLFESLSSYEQYF
abundance: -; j_gene: TRBJ1-2; len: 14; d_gene: TRBD1; v_gene: TRBV7-9; CDR3nt: TGTGCCAGCAGCCACCGGGACAGGCCTAAACACTACACCTTC; CDR3aa: CASSHRDRPKHYTF
abundance: -; j_gene: TRBJ1-5; len: 15; d_gene: -; v_gene: TRBV2; CDR3nt: TGTGCCAGCAGTGATTACCCGGGGCAGGGGCAGCCCCAGCATTTT; CDR3aa: CASSDYPGQGQPQHF
abundance: few; j_gene: TRBJ2-7; len: 13; d_gene: TRBD2; v_gene: TRBV11-2; CDR3nt: TGTGCCACCCGGACTAGCGGACTCTACGAGCAGTACTTC; CDR3aa: CATRTSGLYEQYF
abundance: -; j_gene: TRBJ1-2; len: 13; d_gene: -; v_gene: TRBV9; CDR3nt: -; CDR3aa: CASSVGGGTAETF
abundance: -; j_gene: TRBJ2-5; len: 18; d_gene: TRBD2; v_gene: TRBV30; CDR3nt: TGTGCCTGGAGCCTGACTAGCGGGAGGAGGTGGTACCAAGAGACCCAGTACTTC; CDR3aa: CAWSLTSGRRWYQETQYF
abundance: -; j_gene: TRBJ2-1; len: 20; d_gene: TRBD2; v_gene: TRBV19; CDR3nt: TGTGCCAGTAGTATAGATTTTGGGGCTAGCGGGAACCGAACTAACAATGAGCAGTTCTTC; CDR3aa: CASSIDFGASGNRTNNEQFF
abundance: -; j_gene: TRBJ2-7; len: 13; d_gene: -; v_gene: TRBV7-6; CDR3nt: TGTGCCAGCAGCTCATCACAGGGCGCCGAGCAGTACTTC; CDR3aa: CASSSSQGAEQYF
abundance: -; j_gene: TRBJ2-1; len: 15; d_gene: -; v_gene: TRBV11-2; CDR3nt: TGTGCCAGCAGCTTTCCAGGACTGGCTTACAATGAGCAGTTCTTC; CDR3aa: CASSFPGLAYNEQFF
abundance: -; j_gene: TRBJ1-2; len: 16; d_gene: -; v_gene: TRBV7-9; CDR3nt: TGTGCCAGCAGCTTAGCCCCGAGGAGCAGGTTTGGTGGCTACACCTTC; CDR3aa: CASSLAPRSRFGGYTF
abundance: -; j_gene: TRBJ2-7; len: 19; d_gene: -; v_gene: TRBV13; CDR3nt: TGTGCCAGCAGCTTAGAAGGATCGGGGGTAGTAAGAGCGAATTACGAGCAGTACTTC; CDR3aa: CASSLEGSGVVRANYEQYF
abundance: -; j_gene: TRBJ1-1; len: 12; d_gene: TRBD1; v_gene: TRBV2; CDR3nt: TGTGCCAGCAGATCAACAGGGGTTGAAGCTTTCTTT; CDR3aa: CASRSTGVEAFF
abundance: -; j_gene: TRBJ2-2; len: 12; d_gene: -; v_gene: TRBV19; CDR3nt: TGTGCCAGTAGTTCGACCACCGGGGAGCTGTTTTTT; CDR3aa: CASSSTTGELFF